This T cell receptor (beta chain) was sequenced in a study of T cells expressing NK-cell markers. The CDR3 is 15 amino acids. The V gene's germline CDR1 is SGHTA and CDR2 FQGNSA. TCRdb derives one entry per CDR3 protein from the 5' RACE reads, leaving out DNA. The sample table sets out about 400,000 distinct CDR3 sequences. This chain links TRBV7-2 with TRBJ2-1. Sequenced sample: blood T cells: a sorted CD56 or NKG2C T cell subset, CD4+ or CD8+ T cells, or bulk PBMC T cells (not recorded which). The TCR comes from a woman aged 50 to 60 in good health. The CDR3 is CASSLATSGNNEQFF.